A selection of T cell receptor beta chains follows, all from one sample in a study of patients and donors after allogeneic stem cell transplantation. MiXCR, run by TCRdb on the RT-PCR reads, gives a single entry per CDR3 protein. The data hold approximately 200,000 distinct CDR3 sequences, with 35% to 45% observed a single time. Sequencing input: blood, either unsorted or a sorted T cell fraction (not recorded which). The receptors were gathered from a human donor who was either an allogeneic HSCT recipient or a stem cell or donor lymphocyte infusion donor (not recorded which). It is not recorded whose cells these are; they may come from a transplant donor. The CDR3 runs from the conserved cysteine through the conserved F or W. The D gene is left open where the match is weak. Clone size is not always given. Where it is, it says once, few, many or a class for expanded clones.

d_call j_call clone_size v_call cdr3_aa cdr3_nt
TRBD1 TRBJ1-2 - TRBV12-3/TRBV12-4 CASRPGQVGYGYTF TGTGCCAGCAGGCCCGGACAGGTCGGCTATGGCTACACCTTC
- TRBJ2-1 - TRBV7-3 CASSMVGQSYNEQFF TGTGCCAGCAGCATGGTGGGGCAATCCTACAATGAGCAGTTCTTC
TRBD2 TRBJ2-5 few TRBV27 CASSSSGGRQETQYF TGTGCCAGCAGTTCTAGCGGGGGTAGACAAGAGACCCAGTACTTC
- TRBJ2-2 many TRBV5-1 CASSQTANTGELFF TGCGCCAGCAGCCAAACCGCGAACACCGGGGAGCTGTTTTTT
TRBD1 TRBJ1-2 - TRBV14 CASSPLGQGDGYTF TGTGCCAGCAGCCCTTTGGGACAGGGGGATGGCTACACCTTC
- TRBJ1-1 - TRBV5-1 CASSLNPGHLNRNTEAFF TGCGCCAGCAGCTTAAATCCGGGACACTTGAATAGGAACACTGAAGCTTTCTTT
TRBD1 TRBJ1-6 - TRBV9 CASTRDRAGNSPLHF TGTGCCAGCACTCGGGACAGGGCTGGAAATTCACCCCTCCACTTT
TRBD2 TRBJ2-1 - TRBV20-1 CSARDLGSGAYEQFF TGCAGTGCTAGAGATCTGGGTAGCGGGGCATATGAGCAGTTCTTC
TRBD1 TRBJ1-1 - TRBV19 CASRAGTGGTEAFF TGTGCCAGTAGAGCCGGGACAGGGGGCACTGAAGCTTTCTTT
- TRBJ1-4 - TRBV12-3/TRBV12-4 CASSSIPRDEKLFF TGTGCCAGCAGCTCGATTCCTCGGGATGAAAAACTGTTTTTT
- TRBJ1-6 - TRBV20-1 CSATGPGSPLHF TGCAGTGCTACCGGCCCAGGGTCACCCCTCCACTTT
- TRBJ1-2 - TRBV10-2 CASSSTSGYTF TGCGCCAGCAGCTCGACAAGTGGCTACACCTTC
- TRBJ1-2 few TRBV3-2 CASSQVRQRDYGYTF TGTGCCAGCAGCCAAGTACGGCAGAGAGATTATGGCTACACCTTC
- TRBJ1-1 - TRBV20-1 CSATGTSPRAAFF TGCAGTGCTACCGGGACCTCTCCAAGGGCGGCTTTCTTT
- TRBJ2-1 - TRBV28 CASSLFGRNEQFF TGTGCCAGCAGTTTATTCGGGCGCAATGAGCAGTTCTTC
- TRBJ2-1 - TRBV9 CASSPRTYNEQFF TGTGCCAGCAGCCCCCGGACCTACAATGAGCAGTTCTTC
- TRBJ2-7 few TRBV4-1 CASSQDEGLPYYEQYF TGCGCCAGCAGCCAGGATGAGGGACTTCCCTACTACGAGCAGTACTTC
- TRBJ1-5 few TRBV15 CATSGAGGNQPQHF TGTGCCACATCCGGGGCGGGCGGCAATCAGCCCCAGCATTTT
TRBD1 TRBJ1-4 few TRBV7-2 CASSLTGEGYEKLFF TGTGCCAGCAGCCTGACAGGGGAAGGATATGAAAAACTGTTTTTT
TRBD1 TRBJ2-2 - TRBV5-5 CASSRTGTENTGELFF TGTGCCAGCAGTCGAACCGGGACAGAGAACACCGGGGAGCTGTTTTTT
- TRBJ1-1 few TRBV29-1 CSVEGGQNTEAFF TGCAGCGTTGAAGGTGGGCAGAACACTGAAGCTTTCTTT
- TRBJ2-7 - TRBV9 CASSVEGGRGHEQYF TGTGCCAGCAGCGTAGAGGGGGGCAGGGGCCACGAGCAGTACTTC
- TRBJ1-2 - TRBV6-1 CASTPSRANYGYTF TGTGCCAGCACCCCGTCAAGAGCTAACTATGGCTACACCTTC
TRBD1 TRBJ2-7 few TRBV28 CASSWGTGDNEQYF TGTGCCAGCAGTTGGGGGACAGGGGACAACGAGCAGTACTTC
- TRBJ2-1 - TRBV4-2 CASSQRTHNEQFF TGTGCCAGCAGCCAACGGACTCACAATGAGCAGTTCTTC
- TRBJ1-5 once TRBV28 CASMGGNQPQHF TGTGCCAGCATGGGAGGCAATCAGCCCCAGCATTTT
TRBD1 TRBJ1-5 - TRBV10-3 CAISGDRGGNQPQHF TGTGCCATCAGTGGCGACAGGGGGGGCAATCAGCCCCAGCATTTT
- TRBJ2-2 - TRBV29-1 CSVHRGGSTGELFF TGCAGCGTCCACAGGGGCGGGAGCACCGGGGAGCTGTTTTTT
TRBD2 TRBJ2-5 - TRBV7-6 CASSIPTSGEETQYF TGTGCCAGCAGCATACCGACTAGCGGGGAAGAGACCCAGTACTTC
TRBD2 TRBJ2-4 - TRBV15 CATSRASGGLAKNIQYF TGTGCCACCAGCAGGGCGAGCGGGGGGCTAGCCAAAAACATTCAGTACTTC
- TRBJ2-1 few TRBV14 CASTQGGGSEEYNEQFF TGTGCCAGCACTCAGGGCGGGGGCTCAGAGGAGTACAATGAGCAGTTCTTC
- TRBJ2-3 few TRBV12-3/TRBV12-4 CASSWDVRDTQYF TGTGCCAGCAGTTGGGACGTACGAGATACGCAGTATTTT
TRBD2 TRBJ2-5 - TRBV20-1 CSATGTSSETQYF TGCAGTGCCACCGGGACTAGTTCTGAGACCCAGTACTTC
TRBD2 TRBJ2-3 - TRBV4-1 CASSQDRGGAQYF TGCGCCAGCAGCCAAGACCGGGGAGGGGCGCAGTATTTT
- TRBJ2-3 few TRBV10-3 CATSLYSLPTQYF TGTGCCACCTCTTTATACTCTCTCCCTACGCAGTATTTT
- TRBJ2-5 - TRBV28 CASSPPKGYQETQYF TGTGCCAGCAGTCCGCCAAAGGGCTACCAAGAGACCCAGTACTTC
TRBD1 TRBJ2-7 - TRBV12-3/TRBV12-4 CASRPGQGGYEQYF TGTGCCAGCAGACCGGGACAGGGAGGCTACGAGCAGTACTTC
TRBD1 TRBJ2-7 - TRBV4-2 CASSQDGQGAYEQYF TGTGCCAGCAGCCAAGATGGGCAGGGGGCCTACGAGCAGTACTTC
- TRBJ1-1 - TRBV12-3/TRBV12-4 CASSWGGDEAFF TGTGCCAGCAGCTGGGGCGGGGATGAGGCTTTCTTT
- TRBJ1-2 few TRBV14 CASSQRPSTREGDYGYTF TGTGCCAGCAGCCAACGACCGTCGACCAGGGAGGGTGACTATGGCTACACCTTC
- TRBJ1-6 once TRBV12-3/TRBV12-4 CASSLSSGSRTPLHF TGTGCCAGCAGTTTATCGTCCGGCTCTCGGACACCCCTCCACTTT
TRBD2 TRBJ2-2 - TRBV15 CATSREASGGGELFF TGTGCCACCAGCAGAGAGGCTAGCGGGGGCGGGGAGCTGTTTTTT
- TRBJ1-2 few TRBV20-1 CSAGNRRSNYGYTF TGCAGTGCCGGCAACAGGAGGTCTAACTATGGCTACACCTTC
- TRBJ2-7 many TRBV21-1 CASSKGRAHYEQYF TGTGCCAGCAGCAAGGGACGCGCCCACTACGAGCAGTACTTC
- TRBJ2-7 - TRBV2 CASSRVSSYEQYF TGTGCCAGCAGTCGGGTCTCCTCCTACGAGCAGTACTTC
- TRBJ1-3 once TRBV5-1 CASSLEGGGNTIYF TGCGCCAGCAGCTTGGAGGGGGGCGGTAACACCATATATTTT